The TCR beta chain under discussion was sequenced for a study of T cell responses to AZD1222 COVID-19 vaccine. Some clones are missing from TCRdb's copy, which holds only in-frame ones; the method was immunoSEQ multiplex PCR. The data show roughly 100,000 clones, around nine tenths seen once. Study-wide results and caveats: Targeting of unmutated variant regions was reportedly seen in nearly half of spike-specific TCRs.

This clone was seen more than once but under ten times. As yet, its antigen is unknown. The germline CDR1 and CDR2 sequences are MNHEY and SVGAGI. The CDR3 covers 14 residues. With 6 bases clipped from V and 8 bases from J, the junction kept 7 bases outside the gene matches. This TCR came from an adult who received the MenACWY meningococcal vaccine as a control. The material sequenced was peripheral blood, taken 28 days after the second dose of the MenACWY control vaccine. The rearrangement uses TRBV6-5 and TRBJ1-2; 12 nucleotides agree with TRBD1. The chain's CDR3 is CASRYRDRGPGYTF. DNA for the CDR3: TGTGCCAGCAGGTACCGGGACAGGGGGCCCGGCTACACCTTC.